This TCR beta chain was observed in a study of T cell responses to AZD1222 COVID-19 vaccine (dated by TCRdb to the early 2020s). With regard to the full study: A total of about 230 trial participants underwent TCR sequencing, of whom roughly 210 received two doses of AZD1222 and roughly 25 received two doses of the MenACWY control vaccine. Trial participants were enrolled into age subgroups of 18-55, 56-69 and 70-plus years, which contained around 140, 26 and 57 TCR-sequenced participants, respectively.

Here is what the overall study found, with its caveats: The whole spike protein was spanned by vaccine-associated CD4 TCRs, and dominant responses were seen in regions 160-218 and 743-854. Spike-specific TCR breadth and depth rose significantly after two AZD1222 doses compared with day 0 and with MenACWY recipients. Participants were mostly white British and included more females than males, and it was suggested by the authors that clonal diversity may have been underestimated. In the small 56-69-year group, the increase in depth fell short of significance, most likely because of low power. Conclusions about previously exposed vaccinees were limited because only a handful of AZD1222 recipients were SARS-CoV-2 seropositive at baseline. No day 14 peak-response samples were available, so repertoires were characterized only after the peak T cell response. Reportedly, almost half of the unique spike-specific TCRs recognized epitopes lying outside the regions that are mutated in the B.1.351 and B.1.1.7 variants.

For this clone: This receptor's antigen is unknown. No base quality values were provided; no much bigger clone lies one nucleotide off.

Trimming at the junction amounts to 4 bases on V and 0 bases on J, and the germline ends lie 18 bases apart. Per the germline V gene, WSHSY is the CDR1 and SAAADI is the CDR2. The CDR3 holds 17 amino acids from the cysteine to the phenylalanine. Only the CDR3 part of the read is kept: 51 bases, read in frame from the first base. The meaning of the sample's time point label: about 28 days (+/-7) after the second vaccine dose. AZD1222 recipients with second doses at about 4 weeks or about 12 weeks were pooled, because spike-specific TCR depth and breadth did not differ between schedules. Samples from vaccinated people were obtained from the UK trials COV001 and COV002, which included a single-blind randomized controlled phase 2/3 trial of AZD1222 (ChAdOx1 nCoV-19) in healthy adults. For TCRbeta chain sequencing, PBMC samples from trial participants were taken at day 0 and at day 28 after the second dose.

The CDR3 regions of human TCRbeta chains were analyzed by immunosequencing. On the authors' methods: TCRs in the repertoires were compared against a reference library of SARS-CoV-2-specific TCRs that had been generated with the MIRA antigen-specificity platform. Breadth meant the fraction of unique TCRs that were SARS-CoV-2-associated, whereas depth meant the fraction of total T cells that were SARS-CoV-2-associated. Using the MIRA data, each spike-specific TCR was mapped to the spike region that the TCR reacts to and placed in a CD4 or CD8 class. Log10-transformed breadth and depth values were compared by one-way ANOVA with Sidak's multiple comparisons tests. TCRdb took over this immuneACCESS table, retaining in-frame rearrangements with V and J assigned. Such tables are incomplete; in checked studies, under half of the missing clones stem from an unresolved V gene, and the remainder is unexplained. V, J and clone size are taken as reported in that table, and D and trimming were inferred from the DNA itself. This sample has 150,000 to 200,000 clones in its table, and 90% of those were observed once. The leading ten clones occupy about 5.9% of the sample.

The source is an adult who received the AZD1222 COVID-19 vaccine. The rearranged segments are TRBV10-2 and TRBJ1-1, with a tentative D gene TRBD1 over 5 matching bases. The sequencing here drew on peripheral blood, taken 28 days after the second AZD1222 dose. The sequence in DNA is TGCGCCAGCAGTGTGGGGCCCGAGAGGCCCCTGAACACTGAAGCTTTCTTT. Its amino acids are CASSVGPERPLNTEAFF.